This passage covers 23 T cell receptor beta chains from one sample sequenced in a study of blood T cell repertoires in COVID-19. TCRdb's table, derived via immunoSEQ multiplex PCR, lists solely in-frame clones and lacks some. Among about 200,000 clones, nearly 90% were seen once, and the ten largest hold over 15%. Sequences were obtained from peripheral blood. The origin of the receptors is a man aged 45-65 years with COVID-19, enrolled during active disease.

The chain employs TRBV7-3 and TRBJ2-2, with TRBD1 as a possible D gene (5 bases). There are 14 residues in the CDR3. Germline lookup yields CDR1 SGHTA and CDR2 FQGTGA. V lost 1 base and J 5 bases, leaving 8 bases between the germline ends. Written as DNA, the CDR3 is TGTGCCAGCAGCTTAATTCAGGGAACCGGGGAGCTGTTTTTT. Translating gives CASSLIQGTGELFF.

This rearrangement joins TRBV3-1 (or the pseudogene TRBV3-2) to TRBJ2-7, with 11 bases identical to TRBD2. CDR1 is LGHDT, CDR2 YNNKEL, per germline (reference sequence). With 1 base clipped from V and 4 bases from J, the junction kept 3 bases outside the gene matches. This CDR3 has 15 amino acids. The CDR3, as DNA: TGTGCCAGCAGCCAAGCGGGGACTAGCGGATACGAGCAGTACTTC. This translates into CASSQAGTSGYEQYF.

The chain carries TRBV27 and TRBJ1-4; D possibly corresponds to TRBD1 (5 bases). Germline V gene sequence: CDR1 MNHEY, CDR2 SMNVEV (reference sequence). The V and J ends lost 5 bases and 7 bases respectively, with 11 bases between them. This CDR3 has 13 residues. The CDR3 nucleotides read TGTGCCAGCAGTCGACAGCTTGGTGAAAAACTGTTTTTT. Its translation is CASSRQLGEKLFF. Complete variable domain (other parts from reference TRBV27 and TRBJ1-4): EAQVTQNPRYLITVTGKKLTVTCSQNMNHEYMSWYRQDPGLGLRQIYYSMNVEVTDKGDVPEGYKVSRKEKRNFPLILESPSPNQTSLYFCASSRQLGEKLFFGSGTQLSVL.

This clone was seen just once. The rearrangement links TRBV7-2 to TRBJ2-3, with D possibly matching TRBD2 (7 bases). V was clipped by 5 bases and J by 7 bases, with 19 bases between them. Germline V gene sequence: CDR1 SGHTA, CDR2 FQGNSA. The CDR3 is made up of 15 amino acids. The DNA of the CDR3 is TGTGCCAGCAGCCCCTCCCGGGGGGCATTAAATACGCAGTATTTT. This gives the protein CASSPSRGALNTQYF.

This chain's CDR3 is CASSMGTGVGEAFF. The CDR3 nucleotides are TGTGCCAGTAGTATGGGGACAGGGGTCGGGGAAGCTTTCTTT. The chain carries TRBV19 and TRBJ1-1, with 10 nucleotides matching TRBD1. The CDR3 has 14 residues. V was clipped by 3 bases and J by 8 bases; unmatched bases: 6. Germline V CDR1 and CDR2: LNHDA, SQIVND (reference sequence).

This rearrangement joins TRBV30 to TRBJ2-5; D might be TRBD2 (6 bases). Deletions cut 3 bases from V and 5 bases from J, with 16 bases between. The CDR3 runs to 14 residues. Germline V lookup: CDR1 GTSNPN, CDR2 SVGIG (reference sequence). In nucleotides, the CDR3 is TGTGCCTGGAGGGAGGGACCGCTCGGGGAGACCCAGTACTTC. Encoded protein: CAWREGPLGETQYF.

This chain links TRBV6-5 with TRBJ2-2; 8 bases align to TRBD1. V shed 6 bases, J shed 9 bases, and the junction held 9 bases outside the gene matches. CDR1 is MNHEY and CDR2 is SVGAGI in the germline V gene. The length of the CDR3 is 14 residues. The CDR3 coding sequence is TGTGCCAGCAGCCGGACAGGGTTCGGGCGGGAGCTGTTTTTT. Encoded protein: CASSRTGFGRELFF.

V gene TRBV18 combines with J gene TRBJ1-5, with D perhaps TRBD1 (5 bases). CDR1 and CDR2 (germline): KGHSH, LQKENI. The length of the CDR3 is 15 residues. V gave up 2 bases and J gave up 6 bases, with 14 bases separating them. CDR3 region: CASSPVRRGGQPQHF. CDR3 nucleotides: TGTGCCAGCTCACCAGTCCGTAGGGGAGGTCAGCCCCAGCATTTT.

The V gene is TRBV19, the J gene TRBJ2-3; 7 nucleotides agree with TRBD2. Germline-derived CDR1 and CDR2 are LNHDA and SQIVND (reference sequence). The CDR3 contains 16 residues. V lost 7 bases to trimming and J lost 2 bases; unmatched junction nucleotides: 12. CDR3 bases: TGTGCCAGTACGTCTCCTCGGCTAGCGGACACAGATACGCAGTATTTT. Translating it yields CASTSPRLADTDTQYF.

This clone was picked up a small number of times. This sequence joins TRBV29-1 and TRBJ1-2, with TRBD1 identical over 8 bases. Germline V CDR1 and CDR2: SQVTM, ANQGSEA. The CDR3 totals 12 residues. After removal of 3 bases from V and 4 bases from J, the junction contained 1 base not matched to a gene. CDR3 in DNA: TGCAGCGTTGATACAGGGGGCTATGGCTACACCTTC. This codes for CSVDTGGYGYTF. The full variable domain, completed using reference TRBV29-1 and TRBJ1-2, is SAVISQKPSRDICQRGTSLTIQCQVDSQVTMMFWYRQQPGQSLTLIATANQGSEATYESGFVIDKFPISRPNLTFSTLTVSNMSPEDSSIYLCSVDTGGYGYTFGSGTRLTVV.

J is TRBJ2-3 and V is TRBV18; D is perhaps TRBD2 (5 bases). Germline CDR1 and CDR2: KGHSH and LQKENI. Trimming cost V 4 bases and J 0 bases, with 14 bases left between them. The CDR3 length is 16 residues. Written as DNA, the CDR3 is TGTGCCAGCTCACGCGGATCGTCGGGGAGCACAGATACGCAGTATTTT. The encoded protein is CASSRGSSGSTDTQYF.

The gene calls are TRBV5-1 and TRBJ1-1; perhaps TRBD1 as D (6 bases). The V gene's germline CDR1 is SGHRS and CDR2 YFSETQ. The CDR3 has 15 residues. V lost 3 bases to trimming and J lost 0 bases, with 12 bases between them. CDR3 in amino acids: CASSSQGTMNTEAFF. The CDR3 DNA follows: TGCGCCAGCAGCTCACAGGGTACCATGAACACTGAAGCTTTCTTT.

CDR3 DNA: TGTGCCAGCAGTTTCGCCGGGACAAGGGGAAATCAGCCCCAGCATTTT. It translates to CASSFAGTRGNQPQHF. The chain recombines TRBV27 with TRBJ1-5; D perhaps matches TRBD1 (6 bases). The V gene's germline CDR1 is MNHEY and CDR2 SMNVEV (reference sequence). V was shortened by 3 bases and J by 4 bases, with 16 bases between the two germline ends. The CDR3 has 16 amino acids.

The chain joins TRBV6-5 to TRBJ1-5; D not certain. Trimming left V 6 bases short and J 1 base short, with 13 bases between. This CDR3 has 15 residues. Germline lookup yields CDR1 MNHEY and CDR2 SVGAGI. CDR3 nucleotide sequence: TGTGCCAGCAGAGAGGTAGCTTCAAGCAATCAGCCCCAGCATTTT. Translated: CASREVASSNQPQHF.

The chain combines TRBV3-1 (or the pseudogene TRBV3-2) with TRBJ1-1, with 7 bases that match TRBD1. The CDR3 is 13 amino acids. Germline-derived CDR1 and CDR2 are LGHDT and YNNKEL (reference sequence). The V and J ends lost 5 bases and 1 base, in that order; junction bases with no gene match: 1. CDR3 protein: CASSRQGNTEAFF. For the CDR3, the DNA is TGTGCCAGCAGCAGACAGGGGAACACTGAAGCTTTCTTT.

The CDR3 DNA reads as TGTGCCAGCAGCTTGACGTCAGGGGGTATCGGCTACACCTTC. Translated: CASSLTSGGIGYTF. The chain links TRBV5-4 to TRBJ1-2; 7 bases are a match to TRBD1. Looked up from germline, CDR1 is SGHNT and CDR2 is YYREEE (reference sequence). Trimming cost V 1 base and J 8 bases; bases outside gene matches: 8. CDR3 length: 14 residues.

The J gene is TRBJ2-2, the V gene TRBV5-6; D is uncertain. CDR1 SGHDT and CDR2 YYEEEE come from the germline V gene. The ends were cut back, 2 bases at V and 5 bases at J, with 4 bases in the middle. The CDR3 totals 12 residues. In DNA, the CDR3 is TGTGCCAGCAGCTTTAATACCGGGGAGCTGTTTTTT. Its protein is CASSFNTGELFF. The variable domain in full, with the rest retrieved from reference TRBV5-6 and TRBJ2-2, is DAGVTQSPTHLIKTRGQQVTLRCSPKSGHDTVSWYQQALGQGPQFIFQYYEEEERQRGNFPDRFSGHQFPNYSSELNVNALLLGDSALYLCASSFNTGELFFGEGSRLTVL.

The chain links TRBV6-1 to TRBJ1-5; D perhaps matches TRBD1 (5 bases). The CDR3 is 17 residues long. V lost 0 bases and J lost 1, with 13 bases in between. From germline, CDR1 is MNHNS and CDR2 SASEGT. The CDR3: CASSEAGARLSNQPQHF. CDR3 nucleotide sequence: TGTGCCAGCAGTGAAGCTGGGGCCCGATTAAGCAATCAGCCCCAGCATTTT.

The CDR3 loop reads CASSVELAGEDEQFF. DNA of the CDR3: TGTGCCAGCAGCGTAGAACTAGCGGGAGAGGATGAGCAGTTCTTC. The chain links TRBV9 to TRBJ2-1; 11 bases line up with TRBD2. Losses at the gene ends were 0 bases for V and 8 bases for J; bases not matched to a gene: 4. From germline, CDR1 is SGDLS and CDR2 YYNGEE. CDR3 length equals 15 residues.

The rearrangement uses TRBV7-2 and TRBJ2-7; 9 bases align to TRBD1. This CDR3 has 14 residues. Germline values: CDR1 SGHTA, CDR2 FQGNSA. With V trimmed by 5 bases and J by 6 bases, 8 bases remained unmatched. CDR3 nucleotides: TGTGCCAGCAGCACTCGCGGACAGGGGCTCGAGCAGTACTTC. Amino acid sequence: CASSTRGQGLEQYF.

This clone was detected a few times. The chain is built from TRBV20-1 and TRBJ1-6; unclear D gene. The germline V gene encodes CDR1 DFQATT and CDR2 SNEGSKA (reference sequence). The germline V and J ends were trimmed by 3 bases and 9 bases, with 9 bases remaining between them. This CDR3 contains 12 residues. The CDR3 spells CSASREGSPLHF. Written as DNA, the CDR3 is TGCAGTGCTAGTCGGGAGGGTTCACCCCTCCACTTT.

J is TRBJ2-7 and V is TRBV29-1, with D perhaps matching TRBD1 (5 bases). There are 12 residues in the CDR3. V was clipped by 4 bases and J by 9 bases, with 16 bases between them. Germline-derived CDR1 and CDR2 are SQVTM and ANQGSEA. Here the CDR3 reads CSVVVGHGGQYF. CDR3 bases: TGCAGCGTTGTAGTGGGGCACGGCGGGCAGTACTTC.

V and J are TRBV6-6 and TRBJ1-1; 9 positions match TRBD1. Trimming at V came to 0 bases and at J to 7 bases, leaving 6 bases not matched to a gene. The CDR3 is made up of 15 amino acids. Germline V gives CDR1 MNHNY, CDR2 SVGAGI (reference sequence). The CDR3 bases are TGTGCCAGCAGTTACTCTGGGACAGGGAGACATGAAGCTTTCTTT. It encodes CASSYSGTGRHEAFF.